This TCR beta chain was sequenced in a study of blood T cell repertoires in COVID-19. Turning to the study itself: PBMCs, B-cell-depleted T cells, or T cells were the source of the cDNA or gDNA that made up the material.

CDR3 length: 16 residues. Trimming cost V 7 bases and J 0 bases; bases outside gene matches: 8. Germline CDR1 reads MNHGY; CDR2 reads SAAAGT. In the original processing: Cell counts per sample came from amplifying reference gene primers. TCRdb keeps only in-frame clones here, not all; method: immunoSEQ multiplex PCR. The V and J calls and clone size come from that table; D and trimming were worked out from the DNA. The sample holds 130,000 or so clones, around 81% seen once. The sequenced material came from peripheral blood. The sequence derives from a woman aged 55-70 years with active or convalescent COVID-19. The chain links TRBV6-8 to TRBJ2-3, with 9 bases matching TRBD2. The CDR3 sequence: CASILAGAHSTDTQYF. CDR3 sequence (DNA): TGTGCCAGCATCTTAGCGGGGGCCCATAGCACAGATACGCAGTATTTT.